This is a list of T cell receptor beta chains from one sample in a study of blood T cell repertoires in COVID-19. Clones were read by immunoSEQ multiplex PCR, and TCRdb kept only the in-frame ones, dropping some. The sample lists around 430,000 clones; just under 90% were seen once. Material: PBMCs or T cells enriched from blood (not recorded which). Receptors originate from a woman in her 50s who had recovered from COVID-19. Both conserved end residues are part of each CDR3. A D gene is named only where the DNA matches it firmly. Only some rows state a clone size, as once, few, many or a class for expanded clones.

>.|.|TRBV5-6|TRBJ1-6
TGTGCCAGCAGCTCGAGCTCCTATAATTCACCCCTCCACTTT
CASSSSSYNSPLHF
>.|TRBD1|TRBV7-9|TRBJ2-1
TGTGCCAGCAGCTCGGACAGGGGCCTTAGAGATGAGCAGTTCTTC
CASSSDRGLRDEQFF
>.|.|TRBV19|TRBJ1-1
TGTGCCAGTAGCAACCAAAGAGAGGGGAACACTGAAGCTTTCTTT
CASSNQREGNTEAFF
>.|.|TRBV2|TRBJ1-2
TGTGCCAGCAGTGTGGTTCCAGGAGGGTATGGCTACACCTTC
CASSVVPGGYGYTF
>.|.|TRBV2|TRBJ2-1
TGTGCCAGCAGTGAAGCGCCCGGTGGGCAGTTCTTC
CASSEAPGGQFF
>.|.|TRBV5-5|TRBJ1-6
TGTGCCAGCAGCTCAGACGGACAGTTTCGTTCACCCCTCCACTTT
CASSSDGQFRSPLHF
>.|.|TRBV28|TRBJ1-2
TGTGCCAGCAGTTTAGGGGCAGCTAACTATGGCTACACCTTC
CASSLGAANYGYTF
>.|TRBD1|TRBV3-1/TRBV3-2|TRBJ2-2
TGTGCCAGCAGCCAGCAGAATACAGGGGACCTATACGGGGAGCTGTTTTTT
CASSQQNTGDLYGELFF
>.|.|TRBV30|TRBJ1-2
TGTGCCTGGAGTGTAGTCCGGGGAGGGGGCTACACCTTC
CAWSVVRGGGYTF
>.|.|TRBV5-1|TRBJ1-1
TGCGCCAGCAGCTTGGAACCCTCTAGTACTGAAGCTTTCTTT
CASSLEPSSTEAFF
>.|.|TRBV18|TRBJ1-2
TGTGCCAGCTCACCACCGGCAGGGGCAAGCGGCGGCTACACCTTC
CASSPPAGASGGYTF
>once|.|TRBV27|TRBJ1-1
TGTGCCAGCAGTTTTGCCGGGAACACTGAAGCTTTCTTT
CASSFAGNTEAFF
>once|.|TRBV7-2|TRBJ1-2
TGTGCCAGCAGCTTACGGCAGGCCAACATATATGGCTACACCTTC
CASSLRQANIYGYTF
>.|.|TRBV5-4|TRBJ2-7
TGTGCCAGCAGCCCTAGGACAGATAAGTACGAGCAGTACTTC
CASSPRTDKYEQYF
>.|.|TRBV7-6|TRBJ2-7
TGTGCCAGCAGCCCCAGTCCAGCGAGGAGCTCCTACGAGCAGTACTTC
CASSPSPARSSYEQYF
>.|.|TRBV29-1|TRBJ1-2
TGCAGCGTTGAAGATCTTAGGGCACGGACATTGCATGGCTACACCTTC
CSVEDLRARTLHGYTF
>.|TRBD1|TRBV30|TRBJ1-3
TGTGCCTGCACGGGGACAGGGGGCCATAGCTCTGGAAACACCATATATTTT
CACTGTGGHSSGNTIYF
>.|.|TRBV7-2|TRBJ1-5
TGTGCCAGCAGCAGATATAGTGTTAGCAATCAGCCCCAGCATTTT
CASSRYSVSNQPQHF
>.|.|TRBV24-1|TRBJ1-1
TGTGCCACCAGTGAGGCGGGGACGGAGAACACTGAAGCTTTCTTT
CATSEAGTENTEAFF
>.|TRBD1|TRBV27|TRBJ1-4
TGTGCCAGCAGTTATCGGACAGGGGCAACTAATGAAAAACTGTTTTTT
CASSYRTGATNEKLFF
>.|TRBD1|TRBV5-4|TRBJ1-6
TGTGCCAGCAGCTCGCGGGACAGAAATTCACCCCTCCACTTT
CASSSRDRNSPLHF
>once|.|TRBV27|TRBJ1-6
TGTGCCAGCAGTCCACAGCGCCAGGGGAGGGTTTCACCCCTCCACTTT
CASSPQRQGRVSPLHF
>once|.|TRBV9|TRBJ2-3
TGTGCCAGCAGCTCATACTCAGATACGCAGTATTTT
CASSSYSDTQYF
>.|.|TRBV29-1|TRBJ1-2
TGCAGCGTTGGTCAGGGATCTCTCTATGGCTACACCTTC
CSVGQGSLYGYTF
>once|TRBD2|TRBV7-2|TRBJ2-7
TGTGCCAGCAGCTTAGGGACTAGCTCCTACGAGCAGTACTTC
CASSLGTSSYEQYF
>.|.|TRBV19|TRBJ1-5
TGTGCCAGTAACCTCCGACAGATTGATCAGCCCCAGCATTTT
CASNLRQIDQPQHF
>once|.|TRBV10-3|TRBJ2-1
TGTGCCATCAGTCTAGGGGGCTCCTACAATGAGCAGTTCTTC
CAISLGGSYNEQFF
>.|TRBD1|TRBV15|TRBJ1-4
TGTGCCACCAGCGGCTTGCAACGGGACAGGGGGGCAACTAATGAAAAACTGTTTTTT
CATSGLQRDRGATNEKLFF
>.|.|TRBV7-2|TRBJ2-7
TGTGCCAGCAGCTTAGGACAGGCATCCTACGAGCAGTACTTC
CASSLGQASYEQYF
>.|TRBD1|TRBV9|TRBJ1-3
TGTGCCAGCAGCGTAGAAGCCAGGGGGCTCGGAAACACCATATATTTT
CASSVEARGLGNTIYF
>.|.|TRBV27|TRBJ2-2
TGTGCCAGCAGTTTCCACAGCGACGGGAGGGAGCTGTTTTTT
CASSFHSDGRELFF
>.|TRBD1|TRBV28|TRBJ1-2
TGTGCCAGCAGCTTGGACAGGGGTAGGTATGGCTACACCTTC
CASSLDRGRYGYTF
>few|TRBD1|TRBV20-1|TRBJ1-1
TGCAGTGCTACTGACTCCAGGGGGCCGGCTGAAGCTTTCTTT
CSATDSRGPAEAFF
>.|.|TRBV24-1|TRBJ2-6
TGTGCCACCAGTGACCCGGGTGCTGGGGCCAACGTCCTGACTTTC
CATSDPGAGANVLTF
>.|.|TRBV28|TRBJ1-1
TGTGCCAGCAGTTTAATCTCCACTGAAGCTTTCTTT
CASSLISTEAFF
>.|TRBD1|TRBV11-2|TRBJ1-4
TGTGCCAGCAGCCCTCCAAAGGGACAGGGTAGTCGAACTAATGAAAAACTGTTTTTT
CASSPPKGQGSRTNEKLFF
>.|TRBD1|TRBV6-5|TRBJ1-4
TGTGCCAGCAGTTACTCCGGGACAGGGACTGAAAAACTGTTTTTT
CASSYSGTGTEKLFF
>once|.|TRBV7-8|TRBJ2-7
TGTGCCAGCAGCTTAGGCGGGGGCTATGGGGACGAGCAGTACTTC
CASSLGGGYGDEQYF
>.|TRBD1|TRBV2|TRBJ1-5
TGTGCCAGCAGGAATGGACAGGGCAATCAGCCCCAGCATTTT
CASRNGQGNQPQHF
>few|.|TRBV2|TRBJ2-7
TGTGCCAGCAGTGAAGCGATGGGAAAGGGGGACGAGCAGTACTTC
CASSEAMGKGDEQYF
>once|.|TRBV3-1/TRBV3-2|TRBJ1-4
TGTGCCAGCAGCCAACTCCTCGGAGGGGGGGGAAATAATGAAAAACTGTTTTTT
CASSQLLGGGGNNEKLFF
>.|.|TRBV4-2|TRBJ2-2
TGTGCCAGCAGCCCTGACAGGCGGGAGCTGTTTTTT
CASSPDRRELFF
>.|.|TRBV7-6|TRBJ1-1
TGTGCCAGCAGCTTAGAAGGGAGGGACACTGAAGCTTTCTTT
CASSLEGRDTEAFF
>.|TRBD1|TRBV27|TRBJ1-5
TGTGCCAGCAGTCCAAACAGGGGAGATCAGCCCCAGCATTTT
CASSPNRGDQPQHF
>.|.|TRBV11-2|TRBJ2-3
TGTGCCAGCAGCTTACACATGGGGCAGAGAATCACAGATACGCAGTATTTT
CASSLHMGQRITDTQYF
>.|TRBD1|TRBV4-1|TRBJ2-7
TGCGCCAGCAGCCAAGAGTGGACAGGAGGTACGTACGAGCAGTACTTC
CASSQEWTGGTYEQYF
>.|TRBD2|TRBV27|TRBJ2-3
TGTGCCAGCACAAGACGACTAGCGGGGGCCAACACAGATACGCAGTATTTT
CASTRRLAGANTDTQYF
>.|.|TRBV6-6|TRBJ1-2
TGTGCCAGCAGTCCGACAGAAGAGGGGACTGCTGGCTACACCTTC
CASSPTEEGTAGYTF
>.|TRBD1|TRBV5-1|TRBJ2-2
TGCGCCAGCAGTTCGGAGCCGGGACAGGGTAACTCCGGGGAGCTGTTTTTT
CASSSEPGQGNSGELFF
>.|TRBD2|TRBV4-1|TRBJ2-7
TGCGCCAGCAGCCAAGATCCCATTAGCGGGGGGGTATACGAGCAGTACTTC
CASSQDPISGGVYEQYF